This T cell receptor beta chain originates from a study of follicular helper T cells after annual influenza vaccination. On this clone itself: The antigen remains undetermined.

Generated by immunoSEQ multiplex PCR, the TCRdb table keeps only in-frame clones and is missing some. This table has about 9,400 clones, nearly 85% appearing once. The time point here: 2015-2016 season, pre-vaccination. Donors were community-dwelling with no influenza vaccine in the prior 6 months. Points from the study as a whole: Just roughly 10-21% of cells analyzed had recovered productive TCRB sequences.

This sequence was found in an adult who received the influenza vaccine. Here the sequenced sample was CXCR5+ CD38- circulating T follicular helper cells from blood, taken on the day of influenza vaccination. Subset specified: circulating Tfh, non-naive CD4+CXCR5+PD-1+ (ICOS+CD38+ or ICOS-CD38-).

This CDR3 is CASSQTSSGANVLTF. The CDR3 DNA sequence: TGCGCCAGCAGCCAGACTAGTTCTGGGGCCAACGTCCTGACTTTC. The rearrangement links TRBV5-1 to TRBJ2-6, with D possibly being TRBD2 (6 bases). Trimming stripped 4 bases from V and 1 base from J, with 9 bases between. The CDR3 runs to 15 residues. Germline V gene data show CDR1 as SGHRS and CDR2 as YFSETQ.